Each of the 29 T cell receptor beta chains below was sequenced from the same sample in a study of CD8 T cells in ankylosing spondylitis. The study's findings and limits: Ankylosing spondylitis blood appeared to carry a characteristic TCR beta motif of fewer than 10 highly homologous variants.

These receptors' antigens are unknown. MiXCR, applied by TCRdb to the 5' RACE reads, yields one record per CDR3 protein. The table shows approximately 440,000 distinct CDR3 sequences, with 17% occurring only once. The specimen sequenced was blood, either unsorted or a sorted T cell fraction (not recorded which). The receptor set was obtained from a male donor with ankylosing spondylitis.

The chain uses TRBV20-1 and TRBJ2-5; D possibly uses TRBD1 or TRBD2 (5 bases each). The CDR3 is 14 amino acids. Between the trimmed V and J ends, which lost 6 bases and 2 bases, there was a span of 16 bases. Germline-derived CDR1 and CDR2 are DFQATT and SNEGSKA (reference sequence). CDR3: CSAAPGPRQETQYF. DNA of the CDR3: TGCAGTGCAGCCCCGGGACCTCGACAAGAGACCCAGTACTTC.

The V gene is TRBV4-2, the J gene TRBJ2-1; 13 bases fit TRBD2. The trim removed 5 bases at V and 8 bases at J, leaving 12 bases unmatched. The germline V gene encodes CDR1 LGHNA and CDR2 YNFKEQ. This CDR3 contains 17 residues. The CDR3 nucleotides are TGTGCCAGCAGCGCGAGGGTCGGGACTAGCGGGAACCATGAGCAGTTCTTC. This gives the protein CASSARVGTSGNHEQFF.

This clonotype was picked up a small number of times. This sequence joins TRBV20-1 and TRBJ1-1; a weak D match, TRBD1 (5 bases). Germline lookup yields CDR1 DFQATT and CDR2 SNEGSKA (reference sequence). The CDR3 consists of 11 residues. The V gene lost 0 bases and the J gene lost 11 bases, with 10 bases spanning the gap. CDR3 in DNA: TGCAGTGCTAGAGATCGGGCAGGGGCTTTCTTT. This sequence encodes CSARDRAGAFF.

CDR3 protein: CASSLGKGTTEAFF. The DNA of the CDR3 is TGTGCCAGCAGCTTAGGGAAGGGGACGACTGAAGCTTTCTTT. V usage is TRBV7-9 and J usage is TRBJ1-1, with TRBD1 as a possible D gene (5 bases). CDR3 length equals 14 residues. Trimming removed 1 base at V and 5 bases at J, with 11 bases between. Germline CDR1 and CDR2: SEHNR and FQNEAQ (reference sequence). The variable domain in full, completed from reference TRBV7-9 and TRBJ1-1, reads DTGVSQNPRHKITKRGQNVTFRCDPISEHNRLYWYRQTLGQGPEFLTYFQNEAQLEKSRLLSDRFSAERPKGSFSTLEIQRTEQGDSAMYLCASSLGKGTTEAFFGQGTRLTVV.

This clonotype showed up just a few times. The chain carries TRBV7-9 and TRBJ2-7, with D perhaps being TRBD1 or TRBD2 (5 bases each). This CDR3 has 17 residues. The ends were cut back, 4 bases at V and 0 bases at J, with 19 bases in the middle. CDR1 SEHNR and CDR2 FQNEAQ come from the germline V gene (reference sequence). CDR3 sequence reads: CASSSALEPGGSYEQYF. CDR3 DNA: TGTGCCAGCAGCTCCGCCTTAGAGCCTGGGGGCTCCTACGAGCAGTACTTC.

The chain employs TRBV2 and TRBJ1-4; D might be TRBD1 (6 bases). Germline-derived CDR1 and CDR2 are SNHLY and FYNNEI. The V and J ends lost 4 bases and 7 bases respectively, with 16 bases between them. The CDR3 has 15 residues. The CDR3: CASSVGGGGGEKLFF. CDR3 sequence (DNA): TGTGCCAGCAGTGTAGGTGGGGGCGGAGGTGAAAAACTGTTTTTT. The whole variable domain, remainder taken from reference TRBV2 and TRBJ1-4, is EPEVTQTPSHQVTQMGQEVILRCVPISNHLYFYWYRQILGQKVEFLVSFYNNEISEKSEIFDDQFSVERPDGSNFTLKIRSTKLEDSAMYFCASSVGGGGGEKLFFGSGTQLSVL.

The chain joins TRBV7-2 to TRBJ2-1, with TRBD1 identical over 9 bases. Per the germline V gene, CDR1 is SGHTA and CDR2 is FQGNSA. The CDR3 runs to 15 residues. V dropped 5 bases and J dropped 6; count of bases not matched to a gene: 8. CDR3 DNA sequence: TGTGCCAGCAGCCCGTGGACAGGGGCGGTCAATGAGCAGTTCTTC. Amino acids: CASSPWTGAVNEQFF.

This clonotype was detected many times. The CDR3 is CASSLDAYEQYF. The DNA of the CDR3 is TGCGCCAGCAGCTTGGACGCATACGAGCAGTACTTC. The chain recombines TRBV5-1 with TRBJ2-7; no clear D. Germline CDR1 and CDR2: SGHRS and YFSETQ. The V end lost 0 bases, the J end lost 4 bases, and 5 bases lay between the germline ends. CDR3 length equals 12 residues.

A few counts support this clonotype. The J gene is TRBJ2-7, the V gene TRBV20-1; no reliable D call. The CDR3 totals 14 residues. Trimming cost V 5 bases and J 3 bases, with 17 bases left between them. Germline loops: CDR1 DFQATT, CDR2 SNEGSKA (reference sequence). The CDR3, as DNA: TGCAGTGCTCCCAGGCAGCGCCAGAACTACGAGCAGTACTTC. The encoded protein is CSAPRQRQNYEQYF.

This chain links TRBV6-1 with TRBJ1-5; 7 positions agree with TRBD1. CDR3 length: 14 residues. The V and J ends lost 7 bases and 7 bases, in that order; junction bases with no gene match: 10. Germline values: CDR1 MNHNS, CDR2 SASEGT. The CDR3 protein is CASTEGKTGQPQHF. DNA for the CDR3: TGTGCCAGCACGGAGGGAAAGACAGGGCAGCCCCAGCATTTT.

Many counts were recorded for this clonotype. This chain uses TRBV20-1 with TRBJ2-5; 11 positions agree with TRBD2. The junction had 7 bases not matched to a gene; V was cut back by 3 bases and J by 4 bases. Germline values: CDR1 DFQATT, CDR2 SNEGSKA (reference sequence). The CDR3 consists of 15 residues. The chain's CDR3 is CSASLAGGPRETQYF. In DNA, the CDR3 is TGCAGTGCTAGTTTAGCGGGGGGGCCTCGAGAGACCCAGTACTTC.

There are a few counts of this clonotype. CDR3 in amino acids: CASSLTPRAGYTF. The DNA for the CDR3 is TGTGCCAGCAGCCTCACTCCCAGGGCTGGCTACACCTTC. V is TRBV3-1 and J is TRBJ1-2, with TRBD1 as a possible D gene (5 bases). The CDR3 loop spans 13 amino acids. The V end was cut by 4 bases, the J end by 7 bases, with 13 bases between. Germline CDR1 and CDR2: LGHDT and YNNKEL (reference sequence).

J is TRBJ2-7 and V is TRBV18; D is possibly TRBD1 or TRBD2 (5 bases each). Between the trimmed V and J ends, which lost 2 bases and 6 bases, there was a span of 14 bases. The CDR3 contains 14 residues. CDR1 and CDR2 (germline): KGHSH, LQKENI. Written as DNA, the CDR3 is TGTGCCAGCTCACCAGTCGAGGGGAAGGGCGAGCAGTACTTC. Its translation is CASSPVEGKGEQYF.

There are a few counts of this clonotype. The chain is built from TRBV20-1 and TRBJ2-7, with TRBD2 matching 8 bases. Germline V gene data show CDR1 as DFQATT and CDR2 as SNEGSKA (reference sequence). This CDR3 has 15 residues. The ends lost 0 bases at V and 2 bases at J; junction bases unmatched: 6. CDR3 DNA: TGCAGTGCTAGAGAGATGCGGCGGGGGGCCTACGAGCAGTACTTC. Protein sequence: CSAREMRRGAYEQYF.

The chain is built from TRBV4-3 and TRBJ1-2, with D possibly being TRBD1 (6 bases). The CDR3 is made up of 15 amino acids. CDR1 and CDR2 from the germline V gene are LGHNA and YSLEER. Trimming cost V 0 bases and J 4 bases, with 12 bases left between them. CDR3 loop: CASSQDEQGRYGYTF. DNA for the CDR3: TGCGCCAGCAGCCAAGATGAACAGGGCCGCTATGGCTACACCTTC.

This clonotype was observed a handful of times. V usage is TRBV7-2 and J usage is TRBJ2-3; D is perhaps TRBD1 (6 bases). The germline V and J ends were trimmed by 5 bases and 7 bases, with 10 bases remaining between them. Germline CDR1 and CDR2: SGHTA and FQGNSA. The CDR3 is 12 amino acids. The DNA for the CDR3 is TGTGCCAGCAGCATCCGGGACAATACGCAGTATTTT. Translating it yields CASSIRDNTQYF.

Ten or more counts support this clonotype. The chain couples TRBV20-1 to TRBJ2-3; no reliable D call. Germline loops: CDR1 DFQATT, CDR2 SNEGSKA (reference sequence). V lost 6 bases to trimming and J lost 2 bases, with 12 bases between them. The CDR3 totals 13 residues. The CDR3, as DNA: TGCAGTGCGAATCTAGAGCACACAGATACGCAGTATTTT. This codes for CSANLEHTDTQYF.

This clonotype was counted between two and nine times. The chain carries TRBV6-1 and TRBJ2-6; D gene ambiguous. Between the trimmed V and J ends, which lost 0 bases and 6 bases, there was a span of 6 bases. The CDR3 runs 14 residues. Germline CDR1 and CDR2: MNHNS and SASEGT. CDR3 region: CASSEATVANVLTF. CDR3 nucleotide sequence: TGTGCCAGCAGTGAAGCAACGGTGGCCAACGTCCTGACTTTC.

V and J are TRBV7-2 and TRBJ2-6; no firm D call. Germline V lookup: CDR1 SGHTA, CDR2 FQGNSA. V lost 2 bases and J 4 bases, leaving 12 bases between the germline ends. The CDR3 sequence is 16 residues long. The CDR3 loop is CASSLLVVKGANVLTF. The CDR3 DNA sequence: TGTGCCAGCAGCTTATTGGTCGTGAAGGGGGCCAACGTCCTGACTTTC.

The table lists this clonotype with a few counts. The CDR3 DNA reads TGCGCCAGCAGCTTGGGGGCCCTTTCAGGCACTGAAGCTTTCTTT. It yields the protein CASSLGALSGTEAFF. V is TRBV5-1 and J is TRBJ1-1; D remains unclear. The CDR3 extends over 15 amino acids. CDR1 is SGHRS, CDR2 YFSETQ, per germline. V lost 0 bases to trimming and J lost 4 bases, with 13 bases between them. The variable domain in full, with the rest retrieved from reference TRBV5-1 and TRBJ1-1, is KAGVTQTPRYLIKTRGQQVTLSCSPISGHRSVSWYQQTPGQGLQFLFEYFSETQRNKGNFPGRFSGRQFSNSRSEMNVSTLELGDSALYLCASSLGALSGTEAFFGQGTRLTVV.

The chain has TRBV4-1 and TRBJ2-2, with TRBD2 identical over 7 bases. The CDR3 is 15 residues long. CDR1 is MGHRA, CDR2 YSYEKL, per germline. V was clipped by 4 bases and J by 7 bases; unmatched bases: 9. This CDR3 is CASSPRAGINGELFF. The CDR3 region has the DNA TGCGCCAGCAGCCCCAGAGCGGGGATAAACGGGGAGCTGTTTTTT.

The rearrangement uses TRBV29-1 and TRBJ1-1, with TRBD1 identical over 8 bases. CDR1 is SQVTM, CDR2 ANQGSEA, per germline. CDR3 length: 13 amino acids. V lost 4 bases and J lost 9; bases outside the gene matches: 10. The CDR3 bases are TGCAGCGTTGGGCTACAGGGGGGAGGAAAAGCTTTCTTT. It specifies CSVGLQGGGKAFF. The variable domain in full, completed from reference TRBV29-1 and TRBJ1-1, reads SAVISQKPSRDICQRGTSLTIQCQVDSQVTMMFWYRQQPGQSLTLIATANQGSEATYESGFVIDKFPISRPNLTFSTLTVSNMSPEDSSIYLCSVGLQGGGKAFFGQGTRLTVV.

The genes are TRBV29-1 and TRBJ2-1; 9 bases agree with TRBD2. The CDR3 consists of 12 residues. CDR1 SQVTM and CDR2 ANQGSEA come from the germline V gene. V shed 1 base and J 10 bases; nucleotides not matched to a gene: 2. The CDR3 coding sequence is TGCAGCGTTGAAGGCGGGAGGGACGAGCAGTTCTTC. Translation: CSVEGGRDEQFF.

The V call is TRBV11-2, the J call TRBJ2-2; 11 nucleotides agree with TRBD2. Per germline, CDR1 SGHAT and CDR2 FQNNGV. This CDR3 is built from 17 residues. J lost 0 bases, V lost 3 bases, and 3 bases had no gene match. In nucleotides, the CDR3 is TGTGCCAGCAGCTTGCTAGCGGGAGGCACGAACACCGGGGAGCTGTTTTTT. This gives the protein CASSLLAGGTNTGELFF.

This clonotype showed up just once. The V gene is TRBV6-2 or TRBV6-3, the J gene TRBJ1-5; 9 positions agree with TRBD1. This CDR3 spans 22 amino acids. Germline V gene sequence: CDR1 MNHEY, CDR2 SVGEGT. V trimming: 2 bases; J trimming: 1 base; junction bases outside the gene matches: 21. CDR3 loop: CASSYVGSLRDRVRRSNQPQHF. CDR3 bases: TGTGCCAGCAGTTACGTAGGAAGTTTGCGGGACAGGGTAAGAAGAAGCAATCAGCCCCAGCATTTT.

The J gene is TRBJ2-1, the V gene TRBV5-5; D is undetermined. This CDR3 spans 15 amino acids. V was pared by 1 base and J by 4 bases, with 12 bases between. The germline V gene encodes CDR1 SGHKS and CDR2 YYEKEE (reference sequence). The CDR3 DNA is TGTGCCAGCAGCTTGCGTTGGCAGACATACAATGAGCAGTTCTTC. It specifies CASSLRWQTYNEQFF. The variable domain in full, completed from reference TRBV5-5 and TRBJ2-1, reads DAGVTQSPTHLIKTRGQQVTLRCSPISGHKSVSWYQQVLGQGPQFIFQYYEKEERGRGNFPDRFSARQFPNYSSELNVNALLLGDSALYLCASSLRWQTYNEQFFGPGTRLTVL.

This clonotype occurred many times. The chain recombines TRBV12-3 or TRBV12-4 with TRBJ1-2; no clear D gene. Between the trimmed V and J ends, which lost 7 bases and 8 bases, there was a span of 23 bases. The CDR3 is 15 amino acids. The chain's CDR3 is CASTRGSEDLGGYTF. The CDR3 bases are TGTGCCAGCACCCGAGGATCGGAGGACTTGGGGGGCTACACCTTC.

The chain combines TRBV18 with TRBJ2-7; D is ambiguous. V lost 0 bases, J lost 3 bases, and 9 bases lay in between. Per germline, CDR1 KGHSH and CDR2 LQKENI. CDR3 length equals 14 residues. CDR3: CASSPPLLHYEQYF. For the CDR3, the DNA is TGTGCCAGCTCACCACCACTCCTCCACTACGAGCAGTACTTC.

The genes are TRBV3-1 and TRBJ2-2; D may match TRBD1 or TRBD2 (5 bases each). The CDR3 sequence is 14 residues long. Germline CDR1 is LGHDT and CDR2 is YNNKEL (reference sequence). V lost 4 bases and J 3 bases, leaving 9 bases between the germline ends. The CDR3 here is CASSLEGYTGELFF. The CDR3 coding sequence is TGTGCCAGCAGCCTTGAGGGGTACACCGGGGAGCTGTTTTTT.